This T cell receptor (beta chain) comes out of a study of blood T cell repertoires in COVID-19. Per the original methods: Reference gene primer amplification yielded estimated nucleated cell counts. TCRdb's table, derived via immunoSEQ multiplex PCR, lists solely in-frame clones and lacks some. V and J calls and clone size are given by that table; D and trimming were obtained from the DNA. The sample lists roughly 190,000 clones, about four fifths occurring once. In its sample, this clone was seen a few times. Per germline, CDR1 KGHSH and CDR2 LQKENI. This CDR3 spans 16 amino acids. V was clipped by 0 bases and J by 6 bases; unmatched bases: 7.

The receptor comes from a woman in her 70s with active or convalescent COVID-19. The chain links TRBV18 to TRBJ1-5, with 8 positions matching TRBD1. The sequencing sample was made of peripheral blood. The CDR3 region is CASSPPRDRGRQPQHF. DNA for the CDR3: TGTGCCAGCTCACCACCGAGAGACAGGGGTCGTCAGCCCCAGCATTTT. Based on the CDR3 plus reference TRBV18 and TRBJ1-5, the full variable domain is NAGVMQNPRHLVRRRGQEARLRCSPMKGHSHVYWYRQLPEEGLKFMVYLQKENIIDESGMPKERFSAEFPKEGPSILRIQQVVRGDSAAYFCASSPPRDRGRQPQHFGDGTRLSIL.